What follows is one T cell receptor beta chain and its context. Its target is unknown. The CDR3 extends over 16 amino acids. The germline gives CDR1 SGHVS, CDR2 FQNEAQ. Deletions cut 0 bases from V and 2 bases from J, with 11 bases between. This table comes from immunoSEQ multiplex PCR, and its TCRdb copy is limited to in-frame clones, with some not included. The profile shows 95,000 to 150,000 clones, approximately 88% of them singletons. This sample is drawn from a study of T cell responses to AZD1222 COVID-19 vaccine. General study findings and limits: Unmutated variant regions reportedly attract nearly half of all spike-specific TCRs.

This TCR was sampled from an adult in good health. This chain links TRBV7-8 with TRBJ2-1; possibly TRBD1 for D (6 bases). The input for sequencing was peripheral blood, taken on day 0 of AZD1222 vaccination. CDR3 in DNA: TGTGCCAGCAGCTTAGCGGGGGCCTCTACCTACAATGAGCAGTTCTTC. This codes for CASSLAGASTYNEQFF.